This T cell receptor (beta chain) was documented in a study of CD4 T cells in relation to SARS-CoV-2 and coronaviruses. Profiled with immunoSEQ multiplex PCR; TCRdb holds only in-frame clones, not every one. The repertoire has some 20,000 clones, more than 60% of them found once; the top ten carry approximately 13%. Unexposed donor CD4+ T cells date from 2011-2018, before the COVID-19 pandemic. Isolation of CD4+ T cells took place after around eleven days in culture. For this clone: The target antigen is unknown.

J lost 5 bases, V lost 4 bases, and 4 bases had no gene match. CDR1 and CDR2 from the germline V gene are SGHVS and FQNEAQ. The CDR3 spans 13 residues. The V and J genes are TRBV7-8 and TRBJ2-7, with TRBD1 matching 8 bases. The TCR was taken from a human donor in good health. Sample: CD4+ T cells from PBMCs, cultured in vitro. This CDR3 reads CASSYRTGNEQYF. CDR3 nucleotide sequence: TGTGCCAGCAGCTACCGGACAGGGAACGAGCAGTACTTC. Together with reference TRBV7-8 and TRBJ2-7, the CDR3 gives the full variable domain: GAGVSQSPRYKVAKRGQDVALRCDPISGHVSLFWYQQALGQGPEFLTYFQNEAQLDKSGLPSDRFFAERPEGSVSTLKIQRTQQEDSAVYLCASSYRTGNEQYFGPGTRLTVT.